These T cell receptor beta chains were read from a single sample in a study of control samples from healthy donors and cancer patients. TCRdb's table, derived via immunoSEQ multiplex PCR, lists solely in-frame clones and lacks some. Of 100,000 to 150,000 clones in the sample, roughly 92% were seen once. The material sequenced was blood. The origin of the receptors is a woman between 18 and 29 years old in good health. The CDR3 runs from the conserved cysteine through the conserved F or W. D genes are given only for firm matches. Clone size, where shown, is once, few, many, or a class for clones that have expanded.

j_gene,v_gene,d_gene,abundance,CDR3nt,CDR3aa
TRBJ1-5,TRBV5-6,TRBD1,NA,TGTGCCAGCAGCTTCCGGGCTGCCGGGACAGGTTATAGCAATCAGCCCCAGCATTTT,CASSFRAAGTGYSNQPQHF
TRBJ2-3,TRBV6-1,TRBD2,NA,TGTGCCAGCAGATTGGGACTAGCGAACACAGATACGCAGTATTTT,CASRLGLANTDTQYF
TRBJ2-2,TRBV29-1,NA,few,TGCAGCGGACGAAGGCGGGACACCGGGGAGCTGTTTTTT,CSGRRRDTGELFF
TRBJ2-5,TRBV25-1,TRBD1,NA,TGTGCCAGCAGTGATTACAGGGGGCGTCGGGGAGAGACCCAGTACTTC,CASSDYRGRRGETQYF
TRBJ2-7,TRBV3-1/TRBV3-2,NA,NA,TGTGCCAGCAGCCGGAACTCCTACGAGCAGTACTTC,CASSRNSYEQYF
TRBJ1-2,TRBV4-3,NA,NA,TGCGCCAGCAGCCAAGATGGGGGGTTCGACTATGGCTACACCTTC,CASSQDGGFDYGYTF
TRBJ1-4,TRBV18,NA,NA,TGTGCCAGCTCACCACCGACAGGACGTGAAAAACTGTTTTTT,CASSPPTGREKLFF
TRBJ1-5,TRBV24-1,NA,NA,TGTGCCACCAGTGCGTCAGGGGCCTCCTGGGAGCCCCAGCATTTT,CATSASGASWEPQHF
TRBJ1-2,TRBV6-1,NA,NA,TGTGCCAGCAGTGAACGGACACTAGATTGGATGTTTGGCTACACCTTC,CASSERTLDWMFGYTF
TRBJ2-7,TRBV11-2,NA,NA,TGTGCCAGCAGCTCCAGGGGGGCCTACGAGCAGTACTTC,CASSSRGAYEQYF
TRBJ2-3,TRBV5-4,NA,NA,TGTGCCAGCAAGAGACCGCGGGGCACAGATACGCAGTATTTT,CASKRPRGTDTQYF
TRBJ2-7,TRBV10-2,TRBD2,NA,TGCGCCAGCAGGTCCGGGACTAACTACGAGCAGTACTTC,CASRSGTNYEQYF
TRBJ1-5,TRBV19,NA,NA,TGTGCCAGTGGTATACTAAAAGGTCAGCCCCAGCATTTT,CASGILKGQPQHF
TRBJ2-3,TRBV2,TRBD2,NA,TGTGCCAGCATGGAAGTAGCGGGAGCAGATACGCAGTATTTT,CASMEVAGADTQYF
TRBJ1-4,TRBV11-2,NA,NA,TGTGCCAGCAGCTTAGAGACAGTTAAAAAAGCAACTAATGAAAAACTGTTTTTT,CASSLETVKKATNEKLFF
TRBJ1-2,TRBV27,TRBD1,NA,TGTGCCAGCAGTTTGCAAACAGGGGGCGTATATGGCTACACCTTC,CASSLQTGGVYGYTF
TRBJ1-2,TRBV9,TRBD1,NA,TGTGCCAGCAGCCCCGGGACAGACTACTATGGCTACACCTTC,CASSPGTDYYGYTF
TRBJ2-3,TRBV28,NA,NA,TGTGCCAGCAGTCCCCGGACTCGAAGCACAGATACGCAGTATTTT,CASSPRTRSTDTQYF
TRBJ2-7,TRBV5-1,NA,NA,TGCGCCAGCAGCCTAACGCCTGGACAGCCCTACGAGCAGTACTTC,CASSLTPGQPYEQYF
TRBJ2-1,TRBV6-2/TRBV6-3,TRBD1,NA,TGTGCCAGCAACCCAAACAGGGGGGCTGAGCAGTTCTTC,CASNPNRGAEQFF
TRBJ1-2,TRBV30,TRBD1,NA,TGTGCCTGGTTCAGGACAGGGGGCGACCAAAATACTAACTATGGCTACACCTTC,CAWFRTGGDQNTNYGYTF
TRBJ2-1,TRBV28,TRBD2,NA,TGTGCCAGCAGTTTAGGACTAGCGGGAGGGGCCAATGAGCAGTTCTTC,CASSLGLAGGANEQFF
TRBJ1-6,TRBV30,NA,NA,TGTGCCTGGAGTGTAAGGGTTAATTCACCCCTCCACTTT,CAWSVRVNSPLHF
TRBJ2-5,TRBV5-1,TRBD1,NA,TGCGCCAGCAGCTTGGAAGGGACAGGGGAAGAGACCCAGTACTTC,CASSLEGTGEETQYF
TRBJ2-5,TRBV15,TRBD1,NA,TGTGCCACCAGCAGAACAGGGGGTCTCGTAGAGACCCAGTACTTC,CATSRTGGLVETQYF
TRBJ2-1,TRBV18,NA,NA,TGTGCCAGCTCAGGGAATGAGCAGTTCTTC,CASSGNEQFF
TRBJ1-2,TRBV15,TRBD1,NA,TGTGCCACCAGCAGGGACAGGGTAAACTATGGCTACACCTTC,CATSRDRVNYGYTF
TRBJ2-1,TRBV7-9,NA,NA,TGTGCCAGCAGCTTAGTTAGGGGGGTTTGGGTCAATGAGCAGTTCTTC,CASSLVRGVWVNEQFF
TRBJ1-3,TRBV28,NA,NA,TGTGCCAGCAGTTTTCAGACATCTGGAAACACCATATATTTT,CASSFQTSGNTIYF
TRBJ2-2,TRBV20-1,NA,NA,TGCAGTGCTAGAGATACCGGGGAGCTGTTTTTT,CSARDTGELFF
TRBJ2-1,TRBV3-1/TRBV3-2,NA,NA,TGTGCCAGCAGCCAACCCCAGGGTTTACAGTTCTTC,CASSQPQGLQFF
TRBJ1-1,TRBV2,NA,NA,TGTGCCAGCAGCGGCAGAAGCGAAGCTTTCTTT,CASSGRSEAFF
TRBJ2-5,TRBV5-6,NA,NA,TGTGCCAGCAGCTTCAGGGTTCAGGAGACCCAGTACTTC,CASSFRVQETQYF
TRBJ2-7,TRBV12-1,NA,NA,TGTGCCAGCAGTTTAATAACTAGCGGGAGATGTTACGAGCAGTACTTC,CASSLITSGRCYEQYF
TRBJ2-3,TRBV19,TRBD1,NA,TGTGCCAGTAGTCCGGTTGGGGGACAGGGGTCAGATACGCAGTATTTT,CASSPVGGQGSDTQYF
TRBJ2-5,TRBV21-1,NA,NA,TGTGCCAGCAGCAAAGTTCCTTCGTCCAGGGGGCGCAGCCAAGAGACCCAGTACTTC,CASSKVPSSRGRSQETQYF
TRBJ1-6,TRBV15,TRBD1,NA,TGTGCCGCCAGCAGGGGCCGACAGGGGGCGAATTCACCCCTCCACTTT,CAASRGRQGANSPLHF
TRBJ2-7,TRBV5-1,NA,NA,TGCGCCAGCAGCTTGGCGGGGGTGTCTTTGTTATACGAGCAGTACTTC,CASSLAGVSLLYEQYF
TRBJ2-5,TRBV4-1,NA,once,TGCGCCAGCAGCCAACCGTACCAAGAGACCCAGTACTTC,CASSQPYQETQYF
TRBJ1-2,TRBV27,NA,NA,TGTGCCAGCAGTTTACGGGGGGACACCCCCTATGGCTACACCTTC,CASSLRGDTPYGYTF